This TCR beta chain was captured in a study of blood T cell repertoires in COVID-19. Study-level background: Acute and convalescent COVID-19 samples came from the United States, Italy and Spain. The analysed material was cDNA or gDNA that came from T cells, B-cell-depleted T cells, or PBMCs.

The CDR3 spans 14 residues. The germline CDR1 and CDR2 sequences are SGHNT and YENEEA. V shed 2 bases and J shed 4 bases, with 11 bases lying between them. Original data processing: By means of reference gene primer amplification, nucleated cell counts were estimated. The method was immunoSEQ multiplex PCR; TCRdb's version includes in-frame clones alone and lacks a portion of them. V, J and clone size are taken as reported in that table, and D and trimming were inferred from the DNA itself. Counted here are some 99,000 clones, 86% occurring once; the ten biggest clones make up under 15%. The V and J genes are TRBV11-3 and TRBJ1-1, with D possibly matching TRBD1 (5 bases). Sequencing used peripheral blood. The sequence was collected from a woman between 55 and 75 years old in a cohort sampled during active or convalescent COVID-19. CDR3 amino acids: CASSLRGGSTEAFF. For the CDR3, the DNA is TGTGCCAGCAGCTTAAGGGGCGGGAGCACTGAAGCTTTCTTT.